This TCR beta chain was profiled in a study of cytomegalovirus exposure and HLA in healthy donors. The study's findings and limits: Across all donors, roughly uniform sequencing depth was an assumption of the presence/absence analyses.

Regarding this clone: The antigen is not known.

The CDR3 spans 17 residues. The junction had 9 bases not matched to a gene; V was cut back by 3 bases and J by 1 base. CDR1 is SGDLS, CDR2 YYNGEE, per germline. The PCR made use of 60 Vbeta and 13 Jbeta primers. Assay used: immunoSEQ multiplex PCR; TCRdb lists only in-frame clones, some missing. The table includes around 160,000 clones, roughly four fifths detected once. The receptor comes from a man in his fifties in good health and CMV-seropositive. The sequencing input was PBMCs. The genes are TRBV9 and TRBJ2-2; 7 positions agree with TRBD2. The CDR3 spells CASSDPKTSRNTGELFF. CDR3 in DNA: TGTGCCAGCAGCGATCCCAAGACTAGCAGGAACACCGGGGAGCTGTTTTTT.